The TCR beta chain under discussion was sequenced for a study of T cell responses to AZD1222 COVID-19 vaccine. Produced via immunoSEQ multiplex PCR; TCRdb's table is partial and in-frame only. The sample consists of about 110,000 clones, 70% to 90% of them appearing once. Trimming removed 0 bases at V and 0 bases at J, with 15 bases between. Germline CDR1 reads SQVTM; CDR2 reads ANQGSEA. The CDR3 length is 18 residues. This clone was picked up one time. This sample comprised peripheral blood, obtained on day 0 of AZD1222 vaccination. The genes are TRBV29-1 and TRBJ2-6; D unclear. The TCR comes from an adult in good health. The CDR3 bases are TGCAGCGTTGAAGACGGTCAGCCAGTCCTCTCTGGGGCCAACGTCCTGACTTTC. It yields the protein CSVEDGQPVLSGANVLTF.